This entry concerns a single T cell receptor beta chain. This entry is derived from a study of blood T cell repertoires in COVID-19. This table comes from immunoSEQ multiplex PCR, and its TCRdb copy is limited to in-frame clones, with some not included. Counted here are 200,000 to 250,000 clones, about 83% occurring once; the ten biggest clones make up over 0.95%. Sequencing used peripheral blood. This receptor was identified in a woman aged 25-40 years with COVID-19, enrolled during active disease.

The DNA of the CDR3 is TGTGCCAGCAGCCTGGGCAGGTCTTTCGACACTGAAGCTTTCTTT. Translated: CASSLGRSFDTEAFF. The chain recombines TRBV5-4 with TRBJ1-1; no definite D call. V lost 4 bases, J lost 3 bases, and 16 bases lay in between. Germline loops: CDR1 SGHNT, CDR2 YYREEE (reference sequence). The CDR3 runs 15 residues.